The 16 T cell receptor beta chains below were found in one sample sequenced in a study of cytomegalovirus exposure and HLA in healthy donors. It was with 60 Vbeta and 13 Jbeta primers that the PCR ran. The table came from immunoSEQ multiplex PCR; TCRdb's copy has only in-frame clones and leaves some out. The ten most abundant clones cover approximately 0.74% of a sample with approximately 190,000 clones. Specimen: PBMCs. The receptors stem from a boy aged 10-17 years in good health and CMV-seronegative.

The chain uses TRBV5-4 and TRBJ1-1; 8 positions agree with TRBD1. The CDR3 length is 17 residues. Looked up from germline, CDR1 is SGHNT and CDR2 is YYREEE (reference sequence). Trimming at V came to 3 bases and at J to 3 bases, leaving 13 bases not matched to a gene. The CDR3 reads CASSYLFTGGPDTEAFF. The CDR3 nucleotides read TGTGCCAGCAGCTACTTATTCACAGGGGGTCCGGACACTGAAGCTTTCTTT. Looking up the rest from reference TRBV5-4 and TRBJ1-1 gives the full variable domain: ETGVTQSPTHLIKTRGQQVTLRCSSQSGHNTVSWYQQALGQGPQFIFQYYREEENGRGNFPPRFSGLQFPNYSSELNVNALELDDSALYLCASSYLFTGGPDTEAFFGQGTRLTVV.

The V and J genes are TRBV5-1 and TRBJ2-2, with D perhaps TRBD1 (6 bases). Trimming shortened V by 4 bases and J by 5 bases, and 18 bases separated the two germline ends. In germline, CDR1 is SGHRS, CDR2 YFSETQ. The CDR3 totals 16 residues. The CDR3 sequence: CASSVRRDTRTGELFF. DNA for the CDR3: TGCGCCAGCAGCGTACGAAGGGACACCCGGACCGGGGAGCTGTTTTTT.

The rearrangement joins TRBV4-1 to TRBJ2-7; 9 nucleotides agree with TRBD1. V was pared by 1 base and J by 2 bases, with 6 bases of the junction left unmatched. The CDR3 length is 16 residues. CDR1 is MGHRA, CDR2 YSYEKL, per germline. CDR3 amino acids: CASSQGWGTGTYEQYF. In nucleotides, the CDR3 is TGCGCCAGCAGCCAAGGGTGGGGGACAGGGACCTACGAGCAGTACTTC.

The chain links TRBV6-6 to TRBJ2-7; 12 bases agree with TRBD2. The CDR3 is made up of 15 amino acids. V trimming: 6 bases; J trimming: 2 bases; junction bases outside the gene matches: 5. Germline V gene data show CDR1 as MNHNY and CDR2 as SVGAGI (reference sequence). The CDR3 reads CASRPTSGGPYEQYF. The CDR3 DNA sequence: TGTGCCAGCAGGCCGACTAGCGGGGGCCCCTACGAGCAGTACTTC.

The chain couples TRBV9 to TRBJ2-7; 9 nucleotides agree with TRBD1. Germline values: CDR1 SGDLS, CDR2 YYNGEE. This CDR3 is built from 15 residues. The V gene end was trimmed by 3 bases and the J gene end by 2 bases; junction bases not matched to a gene: 6. CDR3 nucleotides: TGTGCCAGCAGCGCAGGACAGGGGCGAACCTACGAGCAGTACTTC. Translation: CASSAGQGRTYEQYF.

The rearrangement joins TRBV4-1 to TRBJ1-5; D ambiguous. Trimming cost V 1 base and J 0 bases, with 7 bases left between them. CDR1 and CDR2 (germline): MGHRA, YSYEKL. The CDR3 has 15 residues. The DNA of the CDR3 is TGCGCCAGCAGCCAAGGAGGATATAGCAATCAGCCCCAGCATTTT. As protein: CASSQGGYSNQPQHF.

V usage is TRBV4-1 and J usage is TRBJ2-7; D possibly corresponds to TRBD1 (6 bases). Deletions cut 0 bases from V and 0 bases from J, with 15 bases between. There are 17 residues in the CDR3. Germline V gene lookup returns CDR1 MGHRA and CDR2 YSYEKL. The CDR3 loop reads CASSQDSRQGRSYEQYF. The CDR3 DNA is TGCGCCAGCAGCCAAGATTCCCGGCAGGGGCGCTCCTACGAGCAGTACTTC.

This chain joins TRBV5-1 and TRBJ1-1; tentatively, D is TRBD1 (5 bases). Germline CDR1 and CDR2: SGHRS and YFSETQ. The V and J ends lost 3 bases and 1 base respectively, with 10 bases between them. This CDR3 contains 14 residues. CDR3 bases: TGCGCCAGCAGCTGGATGGGGGGGAACACTGAAGCTTTCTTT. Protein: CASSWMGGNTEAFF.

The chain combines TRBV6-5 with TRBJ2-5; 12 bases are shared with TRBD1. The V segment lost 6 bases and the J segment 4 bases; nucleotides outside the gene matches: 6. This CDR3 region has 15 residues. Germline lookup yields CDR1 MNHEY and CDR2 SVGAGI. The CDR3 is CASRRDRGQGETQYF. The CDR3 DNA follows: TGTGCCAGCAGACGGGACAGGGGGCAGGGAGAGACCCAGTACTTC.

The V call is TRBV4-1, the J call TRBJ2-7, with 10 bases fitting TRBD2. Trimming at V came to 2 bases and at J to 1 base, leaving 2 bases not matched to a gene. The CDR3 is made up of 15 amino acids. CDR1 and CDR2 (germline): MGHRA, YSYEKL. CDR3 nucleotides: TGCGCCAGCAGCCAAACTAGCGGGGATTCCTACGAGCAGTACTTC. This gives the protein CASSQTSGDSYEQYF.

Details on this clone: One junction end does not reproduce the germline sequence, and a read error may be involved. The chain couples TRBV7-7 to TRBJ2-5; TRBD1 matches 7 bases. There are 15 residues in the CDR3. From germline, CDR1 is SSHAT and CDR2 FNYEAQ (reference sequence). The CDR3 loop reads CASSSVTGNQETQYF. Here the CDR3 DNA reads TGTGCTAGCAGCTCAGTGACAGGGAATCAAGAGACCCAGTACTTC. Full variable domain (missing parts from reference TRBV7-7 and TRBJ2-5): GAGVSQSPRYKVTKRGQDVTLRCDPISSHATLYWYQQALGQGPEFLTYFNYEAQPDKSGLPSDRFSAERPEGSISTLTIQRTEQRDSAMYRCASSSVTGNQETQYFGPGTRLLVL.

The J gene is TRBJ2-2, the V gene TRBV7-9; the match to TRBD2 covers 8 bases. Germline V CDR1 and CDR2: SEHNR, FQNEAQ (reference sequence). Trimming took 7 bases from V and 4 from J; bases not matched to a gene: 11. This CDR3 is built from 16 residues. CDR3 coding DNA: TGTGCCAGCAACCTTGGGGCGGGGGGACCCACCGGGGAGCTGTTTTTT. Translation: CASNLGAGGPTGELFF.

The gene calls are TRBV7-9 and TRBJ2-2; D remains unclear. V was shortened by 5 bases and J by 1 base, with 17 bases between the two germline ends. The CDR3 contains 17 residues. Germline V gene sequence: CDR1 SEHNR, CDR2 FQNEAQ (reference sequence). CDR3 sequence reads: CASSHTYPRGNTGELFF. The CDR3 DNA sequence: TGTGCCAGCAGCCATACTTACCCCAGAGGGAACACCGGGGAGCTGTTTTTT.

The chain links TRBV7-2 to TRBJ1-6, with 9 bases that match TRBD1. Germline V gene data show CDR1 as SGHTA and CDR2 as FQGNSA. The CDR3 has 17 residues. Losses at the gene ends were 1 base for V and 7 bases for J; bases not matched to a gene: 8. The CDR3 DNA reads TGTGCCAGCAGCTTAGATGGACAGGGGACGCGGAATTCACCCCTCCACTTT. Translation gives CASSLDGQGTRNSPLHF.

V and J are TRBV11-2 and TRBJ2-7, with 8 bases aligning to TRBD1. Germline V gene lookup returns CDR1 SGHAT and CDR2 FQNNGV. This CDR3 region has 15 residues. V lost 4 bases to trimming and J lost 3 bases; unmatched junction nucleotides: 8. Here the CDR3 reads CASSSQGAGNYEQYF. The CDR3 DNA sequence: TGTGCCAGCAGCTCCCAGGGGGCCGGGAACTACGAGCAGTACTTC.

J is TRBJ2-5 and V is TRBV5-1; 11 bases line up with TRBD2. CDR1 is SGHRS, CDR2 YFSETQ, per germline. Trimming took 1 base from V and 5 from J; bases not matched to a gene: 4. CDR3 length equals 15 residues. Here the CDR3 reads CASSLMVAGGETQYF. The CDR3, as DNA: TGCGCCAGCAGCTTGATGGTAGCGGGAGGGGAGACCCAGTACTTC.